The TCR beta chain described here comes from a study of blood T cell repertoires in COVID-19. Study overall: Collection of acute and convalescent COVID-19 samples took place in the United States, Italy and Spain.

The CDR3 totals 15 residues. Germline-derived CDR1 and CDR2 are MDHEN and SYDVKM. Unmatched junction bases numbered 11, after V lost 7 bases and J lost 5 bases. Per the authors' pipeline: Amplification of reference gene primers was used by the study to estimate nucleated cell counts. Some clones are missing from TCRdb's copy, which holds only in-frame ones; the method was immunoSEQ multiplex PCR. V and J calls and clone size are copied from that table; D and trimming were computed from the DNA. The sample contains 90,000 to 120,000 clones, almost 85% of which appear only once. The sequenced sample was peripheral blood. The source of this sequence is a human donor in a cohort sampled during active COVID-19. The rearrangement links TRBV28 to TRBJ1-2; 9 bases are a match to TRBD1. The CDR3 nucleotides read TGTGCCAGCAACTCGGGACAGGGAAACTTATATGGCTACACCTTC. This gives the protein CASNSGQGNLYGYTF.